This TCR beta chain emerged from a study of beta chain features in type 1 diabetes. General study points: High-TCR-expressing cells could be over-represented by cDNA sequencing. All four CD4+ subsets of Type 1 diabetes patients contained TCRB CDR3s that were moderately but significantly shorter.

Comments on this clone: Its antigen remains unknown.

The CDR3 sequence is 11 residues long. V lost 3 bases and J 6 bases, leaving 8 bases between the germline ends. CDR1 is DFQATT and CDR2 is SNEGSKA in the germline V gene (reference sequence). The whole isolated RNA underwent reverse transcription, so sequencing captured expressed TCRB transcripts. TCRdb's table, derived via immunoSEQ multiplex PCR, lists solely in-frame clones and lacks some. The sample has 130,000 or so clones, 15% to 20% seen once. The chain uses TRBV20-1 and TRBJ2-5; a possible D gene is TRBD1 (5 bases). The receptor was derived from a young man with type 1 diabetes. The sample consisted of central memory CD4+ T cells from blood. The DNA for the CDR3 is TGCAGTGCTAGTCCAGGGCAGACCCAGTACTTC. Encoded protein: CSASPGQTQYF.